A selection of T cell receptor beta chains follows, all from one sample in a study of cytomegalovirus exposure and HLA in healthy donors. Generated by immunoSEQ multiplex PCR, the TCRdb table keeps only in-frame clones and is missing some. This listing includes 34,000 or so clones. Material for sequencing was PBMCs. These receptors were collected from a woman in her forties in good health and CMV-seropositive. Both conserved end residues are part of each CDR3. D genes are given only for firm matches.

>TRBV14|TRBJ2-7|-
TGTGCCAGCAGCCGCACCGGAGGGAATTCCTACGAGCAGTACTTC
CASSRTGGNSYEQYF
>TRBV19|TRBJ2-2|-
TGTGCCAGTAGTATGAGTCCGAACACCGGGGAGCTGTTTTTT
CASSMSPNTGELFF
>TRBV5-6|TRBJ1-4|-
TGTGCCAGCAGCTTGCGGCAGGGGATAAATGAAAAACTGTTTTTT
CASSLRQGINEKLFF
>TRBV9|TRBJ2-3|-
TGTGCCAGCAGCCAGGCTAGCAGCGTGCCAGATACGCAGTATTTT
CASSQASSVPDTQYF
>TRBV7-9|TRBJ2-7|TRBD1
TGTGCCAGCAGCCCTCCCGGACAGGGGTGGTACGAGCAGTACTTC
CASSPPGQGWYEQYF
>TRBV28|TRBJ2-7|TRBD1
TGTGCCAGCAGTCACGGGACAGTCCTAGGCTACGAGCAGTACTTC
CASSHGTVLGYEQYF
>TRBV19|TRBJ2-6|TRBD1
TGTGCCAGTAGTATGAGCAGGGGGCGTGGGGCCAACGTCCTGACTTTC
CASSMSRGRGANVLTF
>TRBV5-1|TRBJ1-6|-
TGCGCCAGCAGCCCGGGGGGGGCGGCCTATAATTCACCCCTCCACTTT
CASSPGGAAYNSPLHF
>TRBV7-2|TRBJ1-2|-
TGTGCCAGCAGCTTAGGCAGGGTCAGCTATGGCTACACCTTC
CASSLGRVSYGYTF
>TRBV11-2|TRBJ2-7|TRBD1
TGTGCCAGCAGCCGCGACAGGGGAGGCTACGAGCAGTACTTC
CASSRDRGGYEQYF
>TRBV7-2|TRBJ2-7|-
TGTGCCAGCAGCAGCTACAGATACTACGAGCAGTACTTC
CASSSYRYYEQYF
>TRBV5-1|TRBJ1-3|-
TGCGCCAGCAGCTCAAGGGGCCCTGGAACTGGAAACACCATATATTTT
CASSSRGPGTGNTIYF
>TRBV28|TRBJ2-1|-
TGTGCCAGCAGCCCGCCGGTAACCGCTTACAATGAGCAGTTCTTC
CASSPPVTAYNEQFF
>TRBV9|TRBJ2-1|-
TGTGCCAGCAGCGTAGGGGAGGACAATGAGCAGTTCTTC
CASSVGEDNEQFF
>TRBV7-8|TRBJ2-7|-
TGTGCCAGCAGCTTAGCCGGACTGCTCTACGAGCAGTACTTC
CASSLAGLLYEQYF
>TRBV2|TRBJ1-1|-
TGTGCCAGCACCAGCGGGGGGCTTGAAGCTTTCTTT
CASTSGGLEAFF
>TRBV11-1|TRBJ2-7|TRBD2
TGTGCCAGCAGCTTAGGTGTTTCGAGCGGGGGGGCCGCCGAGCAGTACTTC
CASSLGVSSGGAAEQYF
>TRBV5-4|TRBJ1-2|TRBD1
TGTGCCAGCAGCTTGGCCGGTGCAGGGGGCAGGCATGGCTACACCTTC
CASSLAGAGGRHGYTF
>TRBV6-6|TRBJ1-5|-
TGTGCCAGCAGTTACCCGGGGGGGTCCGGGGATCAGCCCCAGCATTTT
CASSYPGGSGDQPQHF
>TRBV6-1|TRBJ2-7|TRBD1
TGTGCCAGCAGTGAGCGTTTTGGACAGGGTTCCTACGAGCAGTACTTC
CASSERFGQGSYEQYF
>TRBV2|TRBJ1-1|-
TGTGCCAGCAGTGAAGCCAAAGGGGCGCTGAACACTGAAGCTTTCTTT
CASSEAKGALNTEAFF
>TRBV6-1|TRBJ2-5|-
TGTGCCAGCAGTGAAGTGGGAGGAGGGACCCAGTACTTC
CASSEVGGGTQYF